Below are 23 T cell receptor beta chains sequenced from a single sample in a study of blood T cell repertoires in COVID-19. Assay used: immunoSEQ multiplex PCR; TCRdb lists only in-frame clones, some missing. This sample has some 270,000 clones, with about 90% found just once. Sequencing used PBMCs or T cells enriched from blood (not recorded which). The receptors come from a woman aged 55-70 years who had recovered from COVID-19.

V and J are TRBV3-1 (or the pseudogene TRBV3-2) and TRBJ1-6; no definite D call. Germline CDR1 is LGHDT and CDR2 is YNNKEL (reference sequence). This CDR3 contains 15 residues. V lost 4 bases and J 7 bases, leaving 14 bases between the germline ends. The CDR3 sequence is CASSPWREVNSPLHF. The CDR3 nucleotides are TGTGCCAGCAGCCCATGGAGGGAGGTGAATTCACCCCTCCACTTT.

Here the CDR3 reads CASSVFPDQPQHF. The DNA of the CDR3 is TGTGCCAGCAGTGTTTTCCCGGATCAGCCCCAGCATTTT. V and J are TRBV2 and TRBJ1-5, with D unclear. The length of the CDR3 is 13 residues. Germline values: CDR1 SNHLY, CDR2 FYNNEI. V lost 4 bases and J lost 5, with 9 bases in between. The variable domain in full, with the rest retrieved from reference TRBV2 and TRBJ1-5, is EPEVTQTPSHQVTQMGQEVILRCVPISNHLYFYWYRQILGQKVEFLVSFYNNEISEKSEIFDDQFSVERPDGSNFTLKIRSTKLEDSAMYFCASSVFPDQPQHFGDGTRLSIL.

This chain links TRBV6-1 with TRBJ2-7; 9 bases line up with TRBD1. This CDR3 is built from 15 residues. Germline trimming cut 1 base from V and 2 bases from J; bases unmatched to any gene: 3. CDR1 is MNHNS and CDR2 is SASEGT in the germline V gene. This CDR3 reads CASSEGGTGTYEQYF. The CDR3 nucleotides are TGTGCCAGCAGTGAAGGAGGGACAGGGACCTACGAGCAGTACTTC.

This clone was observed a single time. The V call is TRBV24-1, the J call TRBJ1-4, with a tentative D call TRBD1 (6 bases). This CDR3 has 15 residues. V was clipped by 3 bases and J by 6 bases, with 13 bases between them. Germline CDR1 reads KGHDR; CDR2 reads SFDVKD. This chain's CDR3 is CATSDPRRGHEKLFF. The CDR3 DNA is TGTGCCACCAGTGATCCGCGCAGGGGACATGAAAAACTGTTTTTT.

The chain carries TRBV28 and TRBJ2-7; 8 positions agree with TRBD1. The CDR3 is made up of 16 amino acids. Germline-derived CDR1 and CDR2 are MDHEN and SYDVKM. J was trimmed by 0 bases and V by 4 bases; bases with no gene match: 8. The CDR3 protein is CASSSPGGSFSYEQYF. The CDR3 DNA reads TGTGCCAGCAGTTCCCCAGGGGGCTCCTTCTCCTACGAGCAGTACTTC.

This chain joins TRBV28 and TRBJ1-6; tentatively, D is TRBD1 (6 bases). The V gene lost 5 bases and the J gene lost 9 bases, with 17 bases spanning the gap. The CDR3 covers 15 residues. Germline loops: CDR1 MDHEN, CDR2 SYDVKM. CDR3 protein: CASSPGAGEGSPLHF. CDR3 DNA sequence: TGTGCCAGCAGTCCAGGGGCGGGGGAAGGTTCACCCCTCCACTTT. Combining the CDR3 with reference TRBV28 and TRBJ1-6 gives the whole variable domain DVKVTQSSRYLVKRTGEKVFLECVQDMDHENMFWYRQDPGLGLRLIYFSYDVKMKEKGDIPEGYSVSREKKERFSLILESASTNQTSMYLCASSPGAGEGSPLHFGNGTRLTVT.

The chain links TRBV27 to TRBJ1-6, with 9 nucleotides matching TRBD1. Germline V gene lookup returns CDR1 MNHEY and CDR2 SMNVEV (reference sequence). The V gene end was trimmed by 4 bases and the J gene end by 7 bases; junction bases not matched to a gene: 5. The CDR3 length is 15 residues. The DNA for the CDR3 is TGTGCCAGCAGTTCCCTCGGACAGGGGAATTCACCCCTCCACTTT. It yields the protein CASSSLGQGNSPLHF.

This clone was seen only once. The J gene is TRBJ2-4, the V gene TRBV11-3, with D uncertain. V was clipped by 3 bases and J by 2 bases, with 5 bases between them. CDR3 size: 13 residues. The germline gives CDR1 SGHNT, CDR2 YENEEA. CDR3 sequence: CASSFGTKNIQYF. CDR3 DNA sequence: TGTGCCAGCAGCTTTGGCACCAAAAACATTCAGTACTTC. Full variable domain (missing parts from reference TRBV11-3 and TRBJ2-4): EAGVVQSPRYKIIEKKQPVAFWCNPISGHNTLYWYLQNLGQGPELLIRYENEEAVDDSQLPKDRFSAERLKGVDSTLKIQPAELGDSAVYLCASSFGTKNIQYFGAGTRLSVL.

The rearrangement joins TRBV28 to TRBJ1-2; 10 bases line up with TRBD1. The CDR3 totals 15 residues. Looked up from germline, CDR1 is MDHEN and CDR2 is SYDVKM. The junction had 3 bases not matched to a gene; V was cut back by 5 bases and J by 0 bases. CDR3 loop: CASSQGTGANYGYTF. The CDR3 coding sequence is TGTGCCAGCAGTCAAGGGACAGGGGCTAACTATGGCTACACCTTC.

Comment on this clone: The same CDR3 arises from other DNA sequences in this sample as well. The V gene is TRBV5-1, the J gene TRBJ1-6, with D unresolved. The CDR3 is 15 amino acids. Germline V lookup: CDR1 SGHRS, CDR2 YFSETQ. V was clipped by 0 bases and J by 0 bases, with 4 bases between them. The CDR3 DNA reads as TGCGCCAGCAGCTTGGGGAGCTCCTATAATTCACCCCTCCACTTT. Its protein product is CASSLGSSYNSPLHF.

V is TRBV9 and J is TRBJ1-2; D is possibly TRBD1 (6 bases). The CDR3 loop spans 14 amino acids. V shed 4 bases and J shed 0 bases, with 10 bases lying between them. CDR1 is SGDLS and CDR2 is YYNGEE in the germline V gene. The CDR3 DNA reads as TGTGCCAGCAGCCGAGGACAGTCTAACTATGGCTACACCTTC. Translation gives CASSRGQSNYGYTF.

The CDR3 nucleotides are TGTGCCAGCAGCTTAGAGCTGAACACTGAAGCTTTCTTT. It translates to CASSLELNTEAFF. The chain uses TRBV7-6 and TRBJ1-1, with D uncertain. Trimming removed 1 base from V and 0 bases from J, with 3 bases in between. The CDR3 spans 13 residues. CDR1 is SGHVS, CDR2 FNYEAQ, per germline.

The chain employs TRBV5-1 and TRBJ1-5; 7 bases agree with TRBD1. After removal of 3 bases from V and 5 bases from J, the junction contained 2 bases not matched to a gene. The germline CDR1 and CDR2 sequences are SGHRS and YFSETQ. This CDR3 has 13 residues. DNA of the CDR3: TGCGCCAGCAGCTACGACAGGGATCAGCCCCAGCATTTT. Translation: CASSYDRDQPQHF.

The chain has TRBV14 and TRBJ2-3, with no clear D. The CDR3 is 16 amino acids. The germline gives CDR1 SGHDN, CDR2 FVKESK. Trimming cost V 0 bases and J 1 base, with 11 bases left between them. In DNA form, the CDR3 reads TGTGCCAGCAGCCAAGAGTGGAGCTCTGGCACAGATACGCAGTATTTT. This encodes CASSQEWSSGTDTQYF.

The sample holds one count of this clone. This chain uses TRBV10-3 with TRBJ2-3; TRBD1 is a possible D gene (5 bases). Per germline, CDR1 ENHRY and CDR2 SYGVKD. The CDR3 contains 14 residues. Trimming removed 5 bases from V and 4 bases from J, with 13 bases in between. CDR3 bases: TGTGCCATCAGTTGGGAAGGGGCCGCAGATACGCAGTATTTT. Translating gives CAISWEGAADTQYF.

The J gene is TRBJ2-2, the V gene TRBV5-4, with 10 nucleotides matching TRBD2. The germline V gene has CDR1 SGHNT and CDR2 YYREEE (reference sequence). V lost 5 bases and J lost 0; bases outside the gene matches: 4. This CDR3 has 16 amino acids. CDR3 nucleotides: TGTGCCAGCAGGTCCACTAGCGGGGCGAACACCGGGGAGCTGTTTTTT. Protein: CASRSTSGANTGELFF.

V and J are TRBV21-1 and TRBJ1-6; the table's TRBD1 call for D was not verified on the DNA. TRBV21-1 constitutes a pseudogene. This CDR3 region has 13 residues. The CDR3 loop reads CASSHGTASPLHF. In nucleotides, the CDR3 is TGTGCCAGCAGCCACGGGACAGCTTCACCCCTCCACTTT.

The J gene is TRBJ1-2, the V gene TRBV5-6, with D maybe TRBD1 (5 bases). CDR1 and CDR2 from the germline V gene are SGHDT and YYEEEE. The CDR3 totals 13 residues. V lost 5 bases and J 8 bases, leaving 16 bases between the germline ends. CDR3 sequence reads: CASRFQGIEGYTF. CDR3 sequence (DNA): TGTGCCAGCAGGTTTCAGGGTATTGAGGGCTACACCTTC.

The chain links TRBV21-1 to TRBJ2-3; the table names TRBD2, a call not compared with the DNA. TRBV21-1 is marked as a pseudogene. This CDR3 has 16 amino acids. CDR3 bases: TGTGCCAGCAGCAAAGGTACCGGGGGGGGCACAGATACGCAGTATTTT. Translation: CASSKGTGGGTDTQYF.

The CDR3 nucleotides read TGTGCCTGGGATCCCGGGACAGGGGCGTACGAGCAGTACTTC. This codes for CAWDPGTGAYEQYF. This chain uses TRBV30 with TRBJ2-7; 10 bases map to TRBD1. The junction had 8 bases not matched to a gene; V was cut back by 5 bases and J by 4 bases. The CDR3 is made up of 14 amino acids. Germline V gene sequence: CDR1 GTSNPN, CDR2 SVGIG (reference sequence).

The J gene is TRBJ2-1, the V gene TRBV7-9; no clear D. CDR3 size: 13 residues. V lost 3 bases and J 9 bases, leaving 12 bases between the germline ends. Germline CDR1 is SEHNR and CDR2 is FQNEAQ (reference sequence). CDR3 nucleotide sequence: TGTGCCAGCAGCTTGATCGTCTCAGGTGAGCAGTTCTTC. This translates into CASSLIVSGEQFF. Full variable domain (missing parts from reference TRBV7-9 and TRBJ2-1): DTGVSQNPRHKITKRGQNVTFRCDPISEHNRLYWYRQTLGQGPEFLTYFQNEAQLEKSRLLSDRFSAERPKGSFSTLEIQRTEQGDSAMYLCASSLIVSGEQFFGPGTRLTVL.

The genes are TRBV5-5 and TRBJ1-2; 10 bases are shared with TRBD1. CDR3 length: 16 residues. V shed 2 bases, J shed 8 bases, and the junction held 12 bases outside the gene matches. The germline V gene encodes CDR1 SGHKS and CDR2 YYEKEE (reference sequence). CDR3 amino acids: CASSFIPGQGIRGYTF. The DNA of the CDR3 is TGTGCCAGCAGCTTCATCCCGGGACAGGGGATCAGAGGCTACACCTTC.

This chain links TRBV5-6 with TRBJ2-7, with TRBD2 matching 7 bases. Germline CDR1 reads SGHDT; CDR2 reads YYEEEE. J lost 3 bases, V lost 0 bases, and 3 bases had no gene match. The CDR3 covers 14 residues. CDR3 nucleotides: TGTGCCAGCAGCTTGGGCCTAGCGGTCTACGAGCAGTACTTC. This sequence encodes CASSLGLAVYEQYF.